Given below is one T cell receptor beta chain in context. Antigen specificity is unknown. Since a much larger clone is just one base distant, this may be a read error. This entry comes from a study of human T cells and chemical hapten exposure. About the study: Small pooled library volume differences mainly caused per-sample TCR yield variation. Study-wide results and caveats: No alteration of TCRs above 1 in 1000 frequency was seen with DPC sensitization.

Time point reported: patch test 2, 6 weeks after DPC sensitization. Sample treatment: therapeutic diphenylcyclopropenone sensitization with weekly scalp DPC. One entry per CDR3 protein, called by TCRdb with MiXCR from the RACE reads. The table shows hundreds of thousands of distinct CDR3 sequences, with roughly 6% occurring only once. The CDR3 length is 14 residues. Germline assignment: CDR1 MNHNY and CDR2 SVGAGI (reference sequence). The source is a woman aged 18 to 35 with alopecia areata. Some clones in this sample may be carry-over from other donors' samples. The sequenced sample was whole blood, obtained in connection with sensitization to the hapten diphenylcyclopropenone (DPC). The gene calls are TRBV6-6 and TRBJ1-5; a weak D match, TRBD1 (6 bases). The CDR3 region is CASLGGGSNQPHHF. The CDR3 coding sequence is TGTGCCAGCCTAGGGGGGGGGAGCAATCAGCCCCATCATTTT.